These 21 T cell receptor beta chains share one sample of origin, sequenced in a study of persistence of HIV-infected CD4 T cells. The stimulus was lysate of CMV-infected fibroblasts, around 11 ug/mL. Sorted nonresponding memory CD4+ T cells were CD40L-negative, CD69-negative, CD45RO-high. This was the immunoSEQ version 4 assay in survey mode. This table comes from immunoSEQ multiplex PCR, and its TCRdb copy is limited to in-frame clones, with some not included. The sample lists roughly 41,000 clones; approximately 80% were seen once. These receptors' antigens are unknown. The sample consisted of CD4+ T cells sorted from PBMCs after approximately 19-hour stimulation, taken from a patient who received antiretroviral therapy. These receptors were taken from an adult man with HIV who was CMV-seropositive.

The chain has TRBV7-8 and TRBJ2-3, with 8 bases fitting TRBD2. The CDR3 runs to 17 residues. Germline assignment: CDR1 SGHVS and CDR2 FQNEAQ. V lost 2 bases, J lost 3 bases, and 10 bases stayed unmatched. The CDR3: CASSLLGGGGGTDTQYF. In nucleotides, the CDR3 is TGTGCCAGCAGCTTATTAGGCGGCGGCGGGGGGACAGATACGCAGTATTTT.

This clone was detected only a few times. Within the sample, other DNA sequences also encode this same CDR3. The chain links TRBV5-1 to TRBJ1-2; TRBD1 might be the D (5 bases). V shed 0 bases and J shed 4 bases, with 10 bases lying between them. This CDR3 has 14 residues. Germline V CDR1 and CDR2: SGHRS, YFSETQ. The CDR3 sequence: CASSLGDLSYGYTF. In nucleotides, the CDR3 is TGCGCCAGCAGCTTGGGGGACCTAAGCTATGGCTACACCTTC.

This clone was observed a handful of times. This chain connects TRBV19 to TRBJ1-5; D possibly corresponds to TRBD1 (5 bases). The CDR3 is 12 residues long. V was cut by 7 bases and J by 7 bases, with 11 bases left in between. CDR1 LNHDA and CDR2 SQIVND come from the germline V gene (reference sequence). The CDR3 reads CASTQGDQPQHF. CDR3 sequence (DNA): TGTGCCAGTACCCAGGGCGACCAGCCCCAGCATTTT.

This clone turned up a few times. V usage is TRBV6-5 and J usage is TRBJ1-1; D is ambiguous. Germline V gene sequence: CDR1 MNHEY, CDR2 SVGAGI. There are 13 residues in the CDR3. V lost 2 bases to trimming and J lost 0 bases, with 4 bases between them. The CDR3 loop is CASSYRVNTEAFF. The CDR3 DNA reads TGTGCCAGCAGTTACAGGGTGAACACTGAAGCTTTCTTT.

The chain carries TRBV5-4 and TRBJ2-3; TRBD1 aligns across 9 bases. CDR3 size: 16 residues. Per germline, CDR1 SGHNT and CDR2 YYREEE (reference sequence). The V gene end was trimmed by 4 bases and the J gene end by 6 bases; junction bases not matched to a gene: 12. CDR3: CASSVPGTGFTDTQYF. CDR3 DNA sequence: TGTGCCAGCAGCGTTCCCGGGACAGGGTTCACTGATACGCAGTATTTT.

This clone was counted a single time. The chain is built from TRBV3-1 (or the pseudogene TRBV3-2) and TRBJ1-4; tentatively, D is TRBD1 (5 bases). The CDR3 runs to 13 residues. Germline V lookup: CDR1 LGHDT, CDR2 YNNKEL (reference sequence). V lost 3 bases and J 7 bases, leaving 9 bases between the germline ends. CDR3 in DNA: TGTGCCAGCAGCCATGACAGAGCTGAAAAACTGTTTTTT. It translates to CASSHDRAEKLFF.

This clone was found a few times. CDR3 protein: CASSQAVIGGAWNEQFF. The CDR3 region has the DNA TGTGCCAGCAGCCAAGCTGTTATCGGGGGGGCCTGGAATGAGCAGTTCTTC. V is TRBV3-1 (or the pseudogene TRBV3-2) and J is TRBJ2-1; 8 bases map to TRBD2. Germline CDR1 LGHDT, CDR2 YNNKEL (reference sequence). This CDR3 is 17 amino acids long. J gave up 7 bases and V 1 base, and 12 bases lay outside the gene matches.

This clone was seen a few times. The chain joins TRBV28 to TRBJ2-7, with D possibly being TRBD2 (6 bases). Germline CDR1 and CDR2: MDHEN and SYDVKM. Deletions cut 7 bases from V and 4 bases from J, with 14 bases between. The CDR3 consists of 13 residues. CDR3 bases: TGTGCCAGCACCGAAGGAGGGAGGTACGAGCAGTACTTC. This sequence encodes CASTEGGRYEQYF.

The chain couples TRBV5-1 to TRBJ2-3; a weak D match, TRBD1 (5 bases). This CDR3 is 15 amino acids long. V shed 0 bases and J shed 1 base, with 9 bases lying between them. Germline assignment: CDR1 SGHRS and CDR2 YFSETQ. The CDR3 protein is CASSLGQGGTDTQYF. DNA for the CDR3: TGCGCCAGCAGCTTGGGGCAGGGTGGCACAGATACGCAGTATTTT.

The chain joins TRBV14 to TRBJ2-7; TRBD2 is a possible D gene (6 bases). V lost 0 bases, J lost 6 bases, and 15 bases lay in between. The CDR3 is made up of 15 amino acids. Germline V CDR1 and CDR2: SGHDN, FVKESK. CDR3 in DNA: TGTGCCAGCAGCCAAGACGGGGCCAGCGGGCGCGAGCAGTACTTC. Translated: CASSQDGASGREQYF.

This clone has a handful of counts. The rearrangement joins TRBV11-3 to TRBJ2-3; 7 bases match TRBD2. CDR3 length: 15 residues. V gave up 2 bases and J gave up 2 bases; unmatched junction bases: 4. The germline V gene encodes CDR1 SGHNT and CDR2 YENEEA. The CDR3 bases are TGTGCCAGCAGCTTAATCAGCGGGGCCACAGATACGCAGTATTTT. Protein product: CASSLISGATDTQYF.

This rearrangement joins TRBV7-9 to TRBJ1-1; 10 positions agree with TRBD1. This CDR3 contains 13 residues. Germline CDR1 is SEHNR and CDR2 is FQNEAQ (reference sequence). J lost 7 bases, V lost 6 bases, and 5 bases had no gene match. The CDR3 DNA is TGTGCCAGCAGGGGACAGGGGAAGGTTGAAGCTTTCTTT. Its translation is CASRGQGKVEAFF.

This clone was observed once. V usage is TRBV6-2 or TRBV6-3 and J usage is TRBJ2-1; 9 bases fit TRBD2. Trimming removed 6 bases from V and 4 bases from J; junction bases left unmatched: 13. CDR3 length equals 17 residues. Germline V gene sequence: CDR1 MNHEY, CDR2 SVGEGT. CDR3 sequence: CASSHRRAGGQYNEQFF. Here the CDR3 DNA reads TGTGCCAGCAGCCACAGGAGGGCGGGGGGGCAGTACAATGAGCAGTTCTTC.

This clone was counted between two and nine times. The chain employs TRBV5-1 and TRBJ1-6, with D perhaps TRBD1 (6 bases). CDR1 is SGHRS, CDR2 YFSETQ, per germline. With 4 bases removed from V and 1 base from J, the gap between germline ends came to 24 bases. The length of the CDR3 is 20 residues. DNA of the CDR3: TGCGCCAGCAGCGAGAGACCACAGGGTGAGGGGTCATCCTATAATTCACCCCTCCACTTT. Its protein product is CASSERPQGEGSSYNSPLHF.

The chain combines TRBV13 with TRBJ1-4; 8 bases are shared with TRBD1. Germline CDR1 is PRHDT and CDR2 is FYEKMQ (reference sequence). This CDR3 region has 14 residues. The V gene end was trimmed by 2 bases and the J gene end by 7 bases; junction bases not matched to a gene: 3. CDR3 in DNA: TGTGCCAGCAGCTTATCAGGGACAGGTGAAAAACTGTTTTTT. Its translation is CASSLSGTGEKLFF.

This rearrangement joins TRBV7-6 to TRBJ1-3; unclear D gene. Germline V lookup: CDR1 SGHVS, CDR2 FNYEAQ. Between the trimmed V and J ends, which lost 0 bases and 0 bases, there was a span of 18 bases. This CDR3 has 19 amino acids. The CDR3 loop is CASSLAESRPSSSGNTIYF. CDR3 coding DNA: TGTGCCAGCAGCTTAGCGGAGAGTAGGCCCTCAAGCTCTGGAAACACCATATATTTT.

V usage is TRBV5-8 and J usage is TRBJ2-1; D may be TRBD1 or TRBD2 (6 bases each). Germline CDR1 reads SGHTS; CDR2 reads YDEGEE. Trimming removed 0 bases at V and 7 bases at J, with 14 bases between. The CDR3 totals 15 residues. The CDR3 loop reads CASSLVPGAGNEQFF. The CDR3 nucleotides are TGTGCCAGCAGCTTGGTACCGGGGGCCGGGAATGAGCAGTTCTTC.

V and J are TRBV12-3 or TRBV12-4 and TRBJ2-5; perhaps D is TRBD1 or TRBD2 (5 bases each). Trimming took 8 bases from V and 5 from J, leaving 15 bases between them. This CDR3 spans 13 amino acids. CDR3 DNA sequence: TGTGCCAGCGCACTCGGGGCACAGGAGACCCAGTACTTC. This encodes CASALGAQETQYF.

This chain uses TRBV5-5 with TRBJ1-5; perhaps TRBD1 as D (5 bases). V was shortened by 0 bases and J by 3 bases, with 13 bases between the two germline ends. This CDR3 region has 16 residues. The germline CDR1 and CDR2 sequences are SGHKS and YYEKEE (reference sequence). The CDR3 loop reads CASSLGLGTLNQPQHF. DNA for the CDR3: TGTGCCAGCAGCTTGGGGTTGGGGACCCTCAATCAGCCCCAGCATTTT. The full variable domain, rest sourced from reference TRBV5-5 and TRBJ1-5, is DAGVTQSPTHLIKTRGQQVTLRCSPISGHKSVSWYQQVLGQGPQFIFQYYEKEERGRGNFPDRFSARQFPNYSSELNVNALLLGDSALYLCASSLGLGTLNQPQHFGDGTRLSIL.

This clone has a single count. The CDR3 nucleotides are TGTGCCAGCAGCTTAGAGAGCGGGGGGGCCTCTAGCACAGATACGCAGTATTTT. Amino acids: CASSLESGGASSTDTQYF. The rearrangement joins TRBV11-2 to TRBJ2-3; 10 bases line up with TRBD2. The germline V gene encodes CDR1 SGHAT and CDR2 FQNNGV. The CDR3 loop spans 18 amino acids. J gave up 0 bases and V 0 bases, and 6 bases lay outside the gene matches.

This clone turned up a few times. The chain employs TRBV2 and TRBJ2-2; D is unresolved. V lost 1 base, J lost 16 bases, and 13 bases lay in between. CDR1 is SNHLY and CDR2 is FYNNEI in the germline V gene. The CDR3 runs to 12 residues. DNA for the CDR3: TGTGCCAGCAGTGAAGGGGCTCCCCGGAGGTTTTTT. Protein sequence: CASSEGAPRRFF.